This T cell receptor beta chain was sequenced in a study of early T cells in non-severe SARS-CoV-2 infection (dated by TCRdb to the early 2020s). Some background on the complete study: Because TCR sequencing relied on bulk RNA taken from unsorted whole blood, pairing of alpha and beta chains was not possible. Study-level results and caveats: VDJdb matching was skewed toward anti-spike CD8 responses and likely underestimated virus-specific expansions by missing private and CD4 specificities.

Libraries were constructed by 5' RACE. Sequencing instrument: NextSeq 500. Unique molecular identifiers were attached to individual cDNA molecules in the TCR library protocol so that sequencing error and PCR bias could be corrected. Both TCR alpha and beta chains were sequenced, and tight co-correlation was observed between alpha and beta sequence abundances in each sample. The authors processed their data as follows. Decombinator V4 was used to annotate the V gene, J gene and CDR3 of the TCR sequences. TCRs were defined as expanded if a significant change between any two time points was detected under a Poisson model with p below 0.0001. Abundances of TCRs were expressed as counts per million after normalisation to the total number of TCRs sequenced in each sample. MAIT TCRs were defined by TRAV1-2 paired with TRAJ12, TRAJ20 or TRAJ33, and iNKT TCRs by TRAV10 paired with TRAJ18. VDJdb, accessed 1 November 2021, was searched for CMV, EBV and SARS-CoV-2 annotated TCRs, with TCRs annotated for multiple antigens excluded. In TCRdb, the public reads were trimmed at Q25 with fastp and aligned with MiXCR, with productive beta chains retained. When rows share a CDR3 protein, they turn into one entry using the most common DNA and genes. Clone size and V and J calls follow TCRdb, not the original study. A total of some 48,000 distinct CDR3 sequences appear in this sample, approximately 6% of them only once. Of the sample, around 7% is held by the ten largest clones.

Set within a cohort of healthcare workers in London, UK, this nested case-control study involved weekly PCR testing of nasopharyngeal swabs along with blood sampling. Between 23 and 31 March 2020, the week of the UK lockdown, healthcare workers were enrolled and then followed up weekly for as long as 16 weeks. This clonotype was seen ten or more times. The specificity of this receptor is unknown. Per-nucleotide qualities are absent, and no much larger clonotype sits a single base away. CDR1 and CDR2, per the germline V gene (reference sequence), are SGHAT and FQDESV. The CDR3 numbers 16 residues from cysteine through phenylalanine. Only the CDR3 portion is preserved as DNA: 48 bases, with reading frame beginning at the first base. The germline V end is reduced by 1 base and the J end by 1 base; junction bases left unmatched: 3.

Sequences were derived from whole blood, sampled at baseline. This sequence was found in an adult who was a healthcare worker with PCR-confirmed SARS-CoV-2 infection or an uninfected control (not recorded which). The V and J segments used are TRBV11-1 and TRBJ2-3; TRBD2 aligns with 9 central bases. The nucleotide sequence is TGTGCCAGCAGCTTAGTAGCGGGAGTTGGCACAGATACGCAGTATTTT. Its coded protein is CASSLVAGVGTDTQYF.